Following are 32 T cell receptor beta chains from one sample sequenced in a study of CD8 T cells in Susac syndrome. RNA amounts of about 0.5 to 1 ug underwent reverse transcription with random hexamers. TCRdb reprocessed the immunoSEQ multiplex PCR reads via MiXCR and lists one record per CDR3 protein. The sample consists of some 190,000 distinct CDR3 sequences, under 97% of them appearing once. Sequences were obtained from CD4+ T cells from PBMCs. These receptors all stem from a human donor with multiple sclerosis.

The chain recombines TRBV29-1 with TRBJ1-2; 7 positions match TRBD1. V trimming: 3 bases; J trimming: 8 bases; junction bases outside the gene matches: 6. Germline V gene sequence: CDR1 SQVTM, CDR2 ANQGSEA. The CDR3 loop spans 12 amino acids. CDR3 nucleotides: TGCAGCGTTGAGAGGGGGCAGGGAGGCTACACCTTC. This codes for CSVERGQGGYTF. The whole variable domain, filled in from reference TRBV29-1 and TRBJ1-2, reads SAVISQKPSRDICQRGTSLTIQCQVDSQVTMMFWYRQQPGQSLTLIATANQGSEATYESGFVIDKFPISRPNLTFSTLTVSNMSPEDSSIYLCSVERGQGGYTFGSGTRLTVV.

The chain links TRBV9 to TRBJ2-5; 7 nucleotides match TRBD1. Germline V lookup: CDR1 SGDLS, CDR2 YYNGEE. The CDR3 consists of 15 residues. The ends lost 0 bases at V and 4 bases at J; junction bases unmatched: 6. The CDR3 region is CASSVGGGLGETQYF. As DNA, the CDR3 is TGTGCCAGCAGCGTAGGAGGGGGCCTTGGAGAGACCCAGTACTTC.

The V call is TRBV3-1, the J call TRBJ2-5; D not resolved. In germline, CDR1 is LGHDT, CDR2 YNNKEL (reference sequence). This CDR3 has 12 amino acids. The V and J ends lost 1 base and 5 bases respectively, with 5 bases between them. The CDR3: CASSQGRETQYF. As DNA, the CDR3 is TGTGCCAGCAGCCAAGGCCGGGAGACCCAGTACTTC.

The chain recombines TRBV2 with TRBJ1-1; 7 nucleotides agree with TRBD1. The length of the CDR3 is 14 residues. CDR1 and CDR2 (germline): SNHLY, FYNNEI. V gave up 6 bases and J gave up 5 bases; unmatched junction bases: 9. The CDR3 nucleotides are TGTGCCAGCAGCCTGACAGGGACGCAGACTGAAGCTTTCTTT. Its protein product is CASSLTGTQTEAFF.

The table lists this clonotype with a count of one. This chain uses TRBV6-2 or TRBV6-3 with TRBJ2-3; 14 bases fit TRBD2. CDR1 and CDR2 from the germline V gene are MNHEY and SVGEGT. Germline trimming cut 2 bases from V and 5 bases from J; bases unmatched to any gene: 12. This CDR3 is built from 19 residues. The chain's CDR3 is CASSYPSARTSGGRDTQYF. The CDR3 bases are TGTGCCAGCAGTTACCCGTCAGCTAGGACTAGCGGGGGGCGAGATACGCAGTATTTT.

CDR3 in DNA: TGTGCCAGCAGCGCGGGGGGTCGGAACGAAGAGACCCAGTACTTC. The encoded protein is CASSAGGRNEETQYF. The chain recombines TRBV9 with TRBJ2-5, with TRBD2 matching over 7 bases. The trim removed 3 bases at V and 3 bases at J, leaving 8 bases unmatched. CDR3 length: 15 amino acids. Germline V gives CDR1 SGDLS, CDR2 YYNGEE.

This clonotype came up a few times. The gene calls are TRBV29-1 and TRBJ1-2, with D hard to call. V lost 4 bases and J lost 0, with 3 bases in between. This CDR3 has 11 residues. Per the germline V gene, CDR1 is SQVTM and CDR2 is ANQGSEA. This CDR3 reads CSVGTNYGYTF. The CDR3 DNA sequence: TGCAGCGTTGGCACTAACTATGGCTACACCTTC.

This chain joins TRBV6-5 and TRBJ2-1; 7 bases line up with TRBD1. Germline CDR1 MNHEY, CDR2 SVGAGI. The CDR3 runs 16 residues. After removal of 2 bases from V and 5 bases from J, the junction contained 9 bases not matched to a gene. This chain's CDR3 is CASSYRWAGGNNEQFF. CDR3 in DNA: TGTGCCAGCAGTTACCGGTGGGCAGGGGGAAACAATGAGCAGTTCTTC.

The chain combines TRBV29-1 with TRBJ1-5; the D is unclear. CDR3 size: 16 residues. The germline CDR1 and CDR2 sequences are SQVTM and ANQGSEA. Trimming took off 6 bases at V and 3 bases at J, with 21 bases between the two ends. The CDR3: CSVPWLYDPPNQPQHF. Written as DNA, the CDR3 is TGCAGCGTCCCGTGGCTTTACGACCCCCCCAATCAGCCCCAGCATTTT.

The chain couples TRBV28 to TRBJ2-7; D is uncertain. V lost 5 bases and J 5 bases, leaving 10 bases between the germline ends. Looked up from germline, CDR1 is MDHEN and CDR2 is SYDVKM. This CDR3 has 12 residues. The CDR3 coding sequence is TGTGCCAGCAGTCCTCCCCGTCACGAGCAGTACTTC. Translation gives CASSPPRHEQYF.

This clonotype was observed a single time. This rearrangement joins TRBV18 to TRBJ1-1, with D unresolved. Trimming removed 0 bases at V and 0 bases at J, with 2 bases between. Germline CDR1 reads KGHSH; CDR2 reads LQKENI. The CDR3 is 13 residues long. The CDR3 DNA reads TGTGCCAGCTCACCACCGTTGAACACTGAAGCTTTCTTT. Translation: CASSPPLNTEAFF.

The rearrangement uses TRBV24-1 and TRBJ2-2; either TRBD1 or TRBD2 may fit D (5 bases each). The CDR3 runs to 16 residues. Germline CDR1 reads KGHDR; CDR2 reads SFDVKD. The V and J ends lost 1 base and 4 bases respectively, with 12 bases between them. The CDR3 nucleotides read TGTGCCACCAGTGATTTCCGGCAGGGAGCCACCGGGGAGCTGTTTTTT. It specifies CATSDFRQGATGELFF.

The chain has TRBV19 and TRBJ1-2; maybe TRBD1 (6 bases). The CDR3 has 15 residues. The V gene lost 1 base and the J gene lost 4 bases, with 13 bases spanning the gap. Germline CDR1 and CDR2: LNHDA and SQIVND (reference sequence). The CDR3 reads CASSIVSGVGYGYTF. The CDR3 DNA reads as TGTGCCAGTAGTATAGTCTCAGGGGTGGGCTATGGCTACACCTTC.

V usage is TRBV7-9 and J usage is TRBJ2-7; 8 bases map to TRBD1. This CDR3 has 14 residues. With 0 bases clipped from V and 3 bases from J, the junction kept 1 base outside the gene matches. From germline, CDR1 is SEHNR and CDR2 FQNEAQ (reference sequence). CDR3: CASSLATGVYEQYF. The CDR3 DNA reads TGTGCCAGCAGCTTAGCGACAGGGGTCTACGAGCAGTACTTC.

The gene calls are TRBV20-1 and TRBJ2-5, with TRBD1 matching over 7 bases. Trimming took 6 bases from V and 5 from J; bases not matched to a gene: 9. Germline V gene lookup returns CDR1 DFQATT and CDR2 SNEGSKA (reference sequence). The CDR3 contains 13 residues. The CDR3 DNA is TGCAGTGCGGTCGTAACAGGGGTGGAGACCCAGTACTTC. It yields the protein CSAVVTGVETQYF.

This clonotype appeared a single time. The V gene is TRBV7-2, the J gene TRBJ2-3, with D unresolved. This CDR3 has 13 residues. In germline, CDR1 is SGHTA, CDR2 FQGNSA. The V and J ends lost 1 base and 4 bases respectively, with 6 bases between them. CDR3 sequence reads: CASSLGRPDTQYF. The CDR3 nucleotides are TGTGCCAGCAGCTTAGGTCGGCCAGATACGCAGTATTTT.

With respect to this clonotype: Compared with germline, one end of the junction differs, possibly owing to a read error. This chain connects TRBV20-1 to TRBJ2-3, with a tentative D call TRBD1 (5 bases). Germline values: CDR1 DFQATT, CDR2 SNEGSKA (reference sequence). This CDR3 spans 12 amino acids. The CDR3 loop reads CGARGRVDTQYF. The CDR3 region has the DNA TGCGGTGCTAGAGGCAGGGTAGATACGCAGTATTTT.

The chain joins TRBV6-5 to TRBJ1-1; D unresolved. There are 13 residues in the CDR3. Germline values: CDR1 MNHEY, CDR2 SVGAGI. V was cut by 5 bases and J by 0 bases, with 7 bases left in between. CDR3 residues: CASSDSMNTEAFF. The CDR3 DNA reads TGTGCCAGCAGTGATTCTATGAACACTGAAGCTTTCTTT.

This chain uses TRBV15 with TRBJ2-7; D is perhaps TRBD1 or TRBD2 (5 bases each). The ends were cut back, 0 bases at V and 3 bases at J, with 9 bases in the middle. This CDR3 has 14 residues. From germline, CDR1 is LNHNV and CDR2 YYDKDF (reference sequence). The CDR3 is CATSRDRDLYEQYF. For the CDR3, the DNA is TGTGCCACCAGCAGAGATCGGGACCTCTACGAGCAGTACTTC.

The chain couples TRBV6-6 to TRBJ1-5; no clear D gene. Per germline, CDR1 MNHNY and CDR2 SVGAGI (reference sequence). The CDR3 runs 15 residues. The ends were cut back, 5 bases at V and 3 bases at J, with 14 bases in the middle. CDR3 nucleotide sequence: TGTGCCAGCAGTACCGCCGGGCAGGTCAATCAGCCCCAGCATTTT. It specifies CASSTAGQVNQPQHF.

The chain recombines TRBV3-1 with TRBJ2-3; D not resolved. The CDR3 runs 19 residues. Looked up from germline, CDR1 is LGHDT and CDR2 is YNNKEL (reference sequence). V lost 5 bases to trimming and J lost 3 bases, with 27 bases between them. CDR3 region: CASSFALSILGQDTDTQYF. Written as DNA, the CDR3 is TGTGCCAGCAGCTTTGCCCTGAGTATTTTAGGTCAGGATACAGATACGCAGTATTTT.

J is TRBJ1-5 and V is TRBV28; a possible D gene is TRBD1 (6 bases). The CDR3 contains 15 residues. CDR1 MDHEN and CDR2 SYDVKM come from the germline V gene. V lost 7 bases and J 5 bases, leaving 18 bases between the germline ends. CDR3 coding DNA: TGTGCCAGCACCGAAGAGACAGGCATATATCAGCCCCAGCATTTT. This codes for CASTEETGIYQPQHF. Full variable domain (rest looked up from reference TRBV28 and TRBJ1-5): DVKVTQSSRYLVKRTGEKVFLECVQDMDHENMFWYRQDPGLGLRLIYFSYDVKMKEKGDIPEGYSVSREKKERFSLILESASTNQTSMYLCASTEETGIYQPQHFGDGTRLSIL.

This chain's CDR3 is CSASMGGDYEQYF. Written as DNA, the CDR3 is TGCAGTGCTAGTATGGGTGGGGACTACGAGCAGTACTTC. This chain links TRBV20-1 with TRBJ2-7; D unclear. The CDR3 loop spans 13 amino acids. The V and J ends lost 3 bases and 3 bases respectively, with 12 bases between them. The germline gives CDR1 DFQATT, CDR2 SNEGSKA (reference sequence).

CDR3 amino acids: CASSPLGWTGGCGEQFF. The DNA for the CDR3 is TGCGCCAGCAGTCCCCTCGGTTGGACAGGAGGTTGTGGTGAGCAGTTCTTC. The J gene is TRBJ2-1, the V gene TRBV23-1; 7 bases are shared with TRBD1. TRBV23-1 is given ORF status, its function remaining uncertain. Trimming removed 4 bases from V and 9 bases from J; junction bases left unmatched: 18. This CDR3 region has 17 residues.

This rearrangement joins TRBV2 to TRBJ2-2; 9 bases fit TRBD2. Germline V CDR1 and CDR2: SNHLY, FYNNEI. CDR3 size: 16 residues. J gave up 5 bases and V 6 bases, and 10 bases lay outside the gene matches. The CDR3 loop reads CASRDGTSWGTGELFF. DNA of the CDR3: TGTGCCAGCAGAGATGGGACTAGCTGGGGGACCGGGGAGCTGTTTTTT. Together with reference TRBV2 and TRBJ2-2, the CDR3 gives the full variable domain: EPEVTQTPSHQVTQMGQEVILRCVPISNHLYFYWYRQILGQKVEFLVSFYNNEISEKSEIFDDQFSVERPDGSNFTLKIRSTKLEDSAMYFCASRDGTSWGTGELFFGEGSRLTVL.

This clonotype was observed a single time. Given the absence of the conserved phenylalanine or tryptophan at the CDR3 end, a read error is likely. No DNA is shown, since the ends of the CDR3 on it are uncertain; the CDR3 is the one TCRdb lists. The chain joins TRBV7-2 to TRBJ2-5. The CDR3 has 8 amino acids, counting both end residues. From germline, CDR1 is SGHTA and CDR2 FQGNSA. The CDR3 loop reads CASSLEDL.

This clonotype was counted a single time. This CDR3 reads CASSLSTLDEKLFF. In DNA form, the CDR3 reads TGTGCCAGCAGCTTGAGTACACTCGATGAAAAACTGTTTTTT. The chain is built from TRBV5-6 and TRBJ1-4; no clear D gene. CDR3 length: 14 amino acids. Germline loops: CDR1 SGHDT, CDR2 YYEEEE. Deletions cut 1 base from V and 6 bases from J, with 10 bases between.

V and J are TRBV6-2 or TRBV6-3 and TRBJ2-7; D uncertain. The germline CDR1 and CDR2 sequences are MNHEY and SVGEGT. V gave up 7 bases and J gave up 2 bases, with 12 bases separating them. This CDR3 is built from 13 residues. This CDR3 reads CASMETNTYEQYF. The CDR3 nucleotides are TGTGCCAGCATGGAAACTAACACCTACGAGCAGTACTTC.

The chain joins TRBV7-9 to TRBJ1-2; perhaps TRBD1 as D (5 bases). In germline, CDR1 is SEHNR, CDR2 FQNEAQ (reference sequence). The CDR3 consists of 13 residues. V lost 2 bases, J lost 8 bases, and 12 bases lay in between. Here the CDR3 DNA reads TGTGCCAGCAGCTTATTCGGAGGGGACGGCTACACCTTC. It encodes CASSLFGGDGYTF.

The CDR3 loop is CAWTAITGNTIYF. For the CDR3, the DNA is TGTGCCTGGACGGCCATCACTGGAAACACCATATATTTT. The chain joins TRBV30 to TRBJ1-3; D remains unclear. The CDR3 runs to 13 residues. The germline CDR1 and CDR2 sequences are GTSNPN and SVGIG (reference sequence). Deletions cut 4 bases from V and 2 bases from J, with 9 bases between.

The J gene is TRBJ2-7, the V gene TRBV20-1, with 8 positions matching TRBD1. CDR3 length equals 14 residues. Germline V lookup: CDR1 DFQATT, CDR2 SNEGSKA (reference sequence). J lost 4 bases, V lost 1 base, and 6 bases had no gene match. CDR3 amino acids: CSARGGTGDYEQYF. CDR3 nucleotide sequence: TGCAGTGCTAGAGGGGGGACAGGTGATTACGAGCAGTACTTC.

The rearrangement uses TRBV5-1 and TRBJ2-1; D remains ambiguous. CDR1 and CDR2 from the germline V gene are SGHRS and YFSETQ. Trimming took 1 base from V and 7 from J, leaving 6 bases between them. The CDR3 sequence is 12 residues long. As DNA, the CDR3 is TGCGCCAGCAGCTTGATGGGGAATGAGCAGTTCTTC. This translates into CASSLMGNEQFF.